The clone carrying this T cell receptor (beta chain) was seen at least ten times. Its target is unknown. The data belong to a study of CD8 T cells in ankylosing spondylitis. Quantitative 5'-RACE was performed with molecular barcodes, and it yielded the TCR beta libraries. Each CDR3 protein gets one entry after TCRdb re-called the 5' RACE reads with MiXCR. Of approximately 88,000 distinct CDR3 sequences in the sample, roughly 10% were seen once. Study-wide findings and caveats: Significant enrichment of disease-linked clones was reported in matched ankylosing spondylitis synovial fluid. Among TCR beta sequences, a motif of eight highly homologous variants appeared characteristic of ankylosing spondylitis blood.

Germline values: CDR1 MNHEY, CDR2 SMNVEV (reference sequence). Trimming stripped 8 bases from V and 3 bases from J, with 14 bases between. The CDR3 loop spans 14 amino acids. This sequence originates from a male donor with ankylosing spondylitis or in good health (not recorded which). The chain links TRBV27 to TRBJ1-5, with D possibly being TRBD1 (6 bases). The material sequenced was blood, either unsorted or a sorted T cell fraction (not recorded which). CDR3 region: CASRQQGLNQPQHF. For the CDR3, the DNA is TGTGCCAGCCGCCAACAGGGCCTCAATCAGCCCCAGCATTTT.